This T cell receptor beta chain appears in the sequencing data of a study of blood T cell repertoires in COVID-19. Study overall: PBMCs, B-cell-depleted T cells, or T cells provided the cDNA or gDNA that made up the material.

The germline gives CDR1 LNHDA, CDR2 SQIVND (reference sequence). The CDR3 extends over 15 amino acids. V gave up 7 bases and J gave up 4 bases; unmatched junction bases: 7. Enrolled during active infection, Seattle patients were then followed longitudinally. As originally analysed: Reference gene primers were amplified, and this amplification served to estimate nucleated cell counts. Sequencing was performed with immunoSEQ multiplex PCR; in TCRdb, only in-frame clones are kept and a portion is missing. V, J and clone size derive from that table, while D and trimming were established from the DNA sequence. Of roughly 380,000 clones listed, 89% are singletons.

The sequence was obtained from a middle-aged woman with COVID-19, enrolled during active disease. The chain couples TRBV19 to TRBJ1-5; 10 nucleotides line up with TRBD1. Input material: peripheral blood. The CDR3 is CASTTDRGGNQPQHF. CDR3 bases: TGTGCCAGTACTACGGACAGGGGGGGGAATCAGCCCCAGCATTTT.